The clone carrying this T cell receptor (beta chain) appeared many times. The antigen is unknown. TCRdb independently ran MiXCR on the multiplex PCR reads; one entry per CDR3 protein. In the table there are 10,000 or so distinct CDR3 sequences, roughly 40% of which are singletons. Looked up from germline, CDR1 is WSHSY and CDR2 is SAAADI. V lost 7 bases and J lost 2; bases outside the gene matches: 11. CDR3 length: 18 amino acids. The sample belongs to a study of breast tumors, draining lymph nodes, adjacent tissues. Study outcomes and limitations: Compared with basal-like, luminal-like tumors shared significantly more repertoire with nontumor tissue. Compared with lymph nodes, tumors were less diverse; compared with nontumor tissue, more. Tumor T cell lymph node origin was a supported hypothesis, not proven.

The sequenced material came from tumor-adjacent breast tissue. The chain employs TRBV10-2 and TRBJ2-2, with 12 positions matching TRBD1. The TCR originated in a female donor with breast cancer. Some clones in this sample may be carry-over from other donors' samples. CDR3 protein: CASNTGQGAEKNTGELFF. The CDR3 DNA is TGCGCCAGCAATACGGGACAGGGGGCTGAAAAAAACACCGGGGAGCTGTTTTTT.